This TCR beta chain was captured in a study of OX40 agonist ivuxolimab in advanced cancers. Study at large: Three dose-escalation patients had partial responses: one with hepatocellular carcinoma and two with cutaneous melanoma.

A history of autoimmune disease or systemic immunosuppression excluded patients. Clones were read by immunoSEQ multiplex PCR, and TCRdb kept only the in-frame ones, dropping some. The table records some 81,000 clones, roughly 84% of them present only once. In germline, CDR1 is LGHNA, CDR2 YSLEER. The CDR3 length is 15 residues. After removal of 1 base from V and 0 bases from J, the junction contained 2 bases not matched to a gene. The gene calls are TRBV4-3 and TRBJ1-2; 7 nucleotides align to TRBD1. This specimen consisted of CD4+ or CD8+ T cells sorted from blood, obtained in a trial of the OX40 agonist ivuxolimab. The receptor comes from an adult with an advanced solid tumor such as melanoma, head and neck, liver or kidney cancer. The DNA of the CDR3 is TGCGCCAGCAGCCAAGCGACAGGGTCTAACTATGGCTACACCTTC. This encodes CASSQATGSNYGYTF.